The next 17 T cell receptor beta chains were all read from a single sample in a study of molecular identifiers for immune sequencing clone quantification. TCRdb called the PCR reads again in MiXCR, with one record for every CDR3 protein. The data show some 100,000 distinct CDR3 sequences, around 33% seen once. The sequenced material came from naive CD8+ T cells from blood, with Jurkat cell RNA spiked in. Specified subset: FACS-sorted CD8+CD4-CCR7+CD45RA+ naive T cells. All receptors come from a human donor in good health. Some libraries in this study had Jurkat cell RNA spiked in.

The chain couples TRBV20-1 to TRBJ2-7, with D hard to call. This CDR3 is 11 amino acids long. Germline lookup yields CDR1 DFQATT and CDR2 SNEGSKA (reference sequence). The germline V and J ends were trimmed by 6 bases and 0 bases, with 6 bases remaining between them. The CDR3 region is CSASDSYEQYF. CDR3 in DNA: TGCAGTGCCTCAGACTCCTACGAGCAGTACTTC.

This clonotype came up a few times. The J gene is TRBJ2-5, the V gene TRBV27; 9 bases are a match to TRBD2. V trimming: 4 bases; J trimming: 5 bases; junction bases outside the gene matches: 11. CDR3 size: 16 residues. CDR1 and CDR2 (germline): MNHEY, SMNVEV (reference sequence). The CDR3 loop is CASSSWGSGSAETQYF. As DNA, the CDR3 is TGTGCCAGCAGTTCCTGGGGTAGCGGGAGTGCTGAGACCCAGTACTTC.

This clonotype appeared a few times. The gene calls are TRBV28 and TRBJ2-7; 11 nucleotides line up with TRBD2. Trimming cost V 8 bases and J 3 bases; bases outside gene matches: 6. The CDR3 consists of 14 residues. Germline CDR1 MDHEN, CDR2 SYDVKM. CDR3 nucleotides: TGTGCCAGCGGCCCTAGCGGGAGGATCTACGAGCAGTACTTC. Its protein is CASGPSGRIYEQYF.

In this sample, this clonotype turned up a few times. V usage is TRBV5-1 and J usage is TRBJ2-5; D is unresolved. This CDR3 region has 13 residues. The V end lost 0 bases, the J end lost 1 base, and 4 bases lay between the germline ends. CDR1 is SGHRS, CDR2 YFSETQ, per germline. CDR3: CASSLGVQETQYF. DNA for the CDR3: TGCGCCAGCAGCTTGGGAGTCCAAGAGACCCAGTACTTC.

This clonotype was seen a few times. The V and J genes are TRBV27 and TRBJ2-1; 9 nucleotides match TRBD1. This CDR3 has 15 residues. Germline CDR1 is MNHEY and CDR2 is SMNVEV (reference sequence). Losses at the gene ends were 1 base for V and 6 bases for J; bases not matched to a gene: 4. The CDR3 loop reads CASSLLGTGPNEQFF. As DNA, the CDR3 is TGTGCCAGCAGTTTATTAGGGACAGGGCCCAATGAGCAGTTCTTC.

This clonotype showed up just a few times. The V and J genes are TRBV20-1 and TRBJ2-3; 11 positions match TRBD2. The junction had 7 bases not matched to a gene; V was cut back by 0 bases and J by 5 bases. The CDR3 has 16 residues. Looked up from germline, CDR1 is DFQATT and CDR2 is SNEGSKA (reference sequence). The CDR3 is CSARDLTSGSKDTQYF. CDR3 DNA sequence: TGCAGTGCTAGAGATTTAACTAGCGGGAGTAAAGATACGCAGTATTTT.

This clonotype was recorded at least ten times. The rearrangement links TRBV14 to TRBJ2-5; D is uncertain. Per germline, CDR1 SGHDN and CDR2 FVKESK. Trimming took 5 bases from V and 0 from J, leaving 7 bases between them. The CDR3 is 13 amino acids. The CDR3 here is CASSVPYQETQYF. The DNA for the CDR3 is TGTGCCAGCAGCGTGCCTTACCAAGAGACCCAGTACTTC.

This clonotype was found many times. This chain joins TRBV28 and TRBJ2-4; tentative D call: TRBD1 (5 bases). Germline loops: CDR1 MDHEN, CDR2 SYDVKM. This CDR3 is built from 16 residues. V was clipped by 2 bases and J by 2 bases, with 13 bases between them. In nucleotides, the CDR3 is TGTGCCAGCAGTTTAAGACAGAAGGTTCCCAAAAACATTCAGTACTTC. This codes for CASSLRQKVPKNIQYF.

Points on this clonotype: One end of the junction fails to match germline, which may point to a read error. This chain uses TRBV14 with TRBJ2-5; D unresolved. The CDR3 has 15 amino acids. Looked up from germline, CDR1 is SGHDN and CDR2 is FVKESK. CDR3 nucleotides: TGTGCCTGCAGCCTAGATCCCGGACCGACAGAGACCCAGTACTTC. As protein: CACSLDPGPTETQYF.

This clonotype was seen once. This chain uses TRBV20-1 with TRBJ2-2; 10 bases are shared with TRBD2. The CDR3 loop spans 15 amino acids. Trimming removed 6 bases from V and 5 bases from J; junction bases left unmatched: 9. CDR1 is DFQATT, CDR2 SNEGSKA, per germline (reference sequence). As DNA, the CDR3 is TGCAGTGCCCTAGCGGGAGACCTAAATACCGGGGAGCTGTTTTTT. Protein: CSALAGDLNTGELFF.

This rearrangement joins TRBV6-5 to TRBJ1-5; 9 nucleotides line up with TRBD1. The trim removed 2 bases at V and 5 bases at J, leaving 4 bases unmatched. The CDR3 has 15 amino acids. Looked up from germline, CDR1 is MNHEY and CDR2 is SVGAGI. This CDR3 reads CASSYGTGQHQPQHF. DNA of the CDR3: TGTGCCAGCAGTTACGGGACAGGGCAGCATCAGCCCCAGCATTTT.

The sample holds many counts of this clonotype. J is TRBJ1-5 and V is TRBV2; D possibly corresponds to TRBD1 (5 bases). The CDR3 extends over 14 amino acids. Trimming shortened V by 4 bases and J by 4 bases, and 11 bases separated the two germline ends. From germline, CDR1 is SNHLY and CDR2 FYNNEI. The CDR3 loop reads CASSVSGTNQPQHF. In DNA form, the CDR3 reads TGTGCCAGCAGTGTCTCTGGGACTAATCAGCCCCAGCATTTT.

The V gene is TRBV19, the J gene TRBJ2-6; no clear D gene. Looked up from germline, CDR1 is LNHDA and CDR2 is SQIVND (reference sequence). This CDR3 contains 15 residues. V was trimmed by 5 bases and J by 4 bases, leaving 12 bases between them. The chain's CDR3 is CASSGTASGANVLTF. The DNA of the CDR3 is TGTGCCAGTAGTGGAACGGCTTCAGGGGCCAACGTCCTGACTTTC.

The chain has TRBV29-1 and TRBJ2-5; D gene ambiguous. CDR3 length: 12 residues. Germline lookup yields CDR1 SQVTM and CDR2 ANQGSEA. Trimming shortened V by 7 bases and J by 9 bases, and 18 bases separated the two germline ends. DNA for the CDR3: TGCAGCGCTCAATGGATTTCGGCCGCCCAGTACTTC. It yields the protein CSAQWISAAQYF.

There are many counts of this clonotype. V usage is TRBV12-3 or TRBV12-4 and J usage is TRBJ2-3; D not resolved. The CDR3 loop spans 14 amino acids. Trimming cost V 2 bases and J 6 bases, with 12 bases left between them. The CDR3 sequence: CASSLKVVPDTQYF. CDR3 nucleotides: TGTGCCAGCAGTTTAAAGGTGGTACCCGATACGCAGTATTTT.

This clonotype was observed a single time. The chain is built from TRBV9 and TRBJ1-6, with unresolved D. Trimming shortened V by 0 bases and J by 7 bases, and 11 bases separated the two germline ends. This CDR3 is built from 15 residues. Per the germline V gene, CDR1 is SGDLS and CDR2 is YYNGEE. This CDR3 reads CASSVEEGLNSPLHF. In nucleotides, the CDR3 is TGTGCCAGCAGCGTAGAGGAGGGATTGAATTCACCCCTCCACTTT.

This clonotype was observed a handful of times. The CDR3 is CASSSTGAGGFF. DNA for the CDR3: TGTGCCAGCAGCTCCACAGGGGCAGGGGGGTTCTTC. The chain is built from TRBV11-2 and TRBJ2-1; 7 bases line up with TRBD1. The CDR3 consists of 12 residues. V shed 4 bases, J shed 15 bases, and the junction held 9 bases outside the gene matches. Per germline, CDR1 SGHAT and CDR2 FQNNGV.